These 10 T cell receptor beta chains share one sample of origin, sequenced in a study of blood T cell repertoires in COVID-19. Using immunoSEQ multiplex PCR, the repertoire was profiled, and TCRdb retains in-frame clones only, with some absent. The data contain about 64,000 clones, 88% of them singletons. What was sequenced was PBMCs or T cells enriched from blood (not recorded which). Every receptor here comes from a woman in her thirties or forties who had recovered from COVID-19.

In the case of this clone: Other DNA sequences in this sample translate to the same CDR3. For the CDR3, the DNA is TGTGCCAGCAGTTACTCCGGTCAGGTCACCGGGGAGCTGTTTTTT. This codes for CASSYSGQVTGELFF. This rearrangement joins TRBV6-5 to TRBJ2-2; unclear D gene. The CDR3 is 15 amino acids. CDR1 is MNHEY and CDR2 is SVGAGI in the germline V gene. Trimming shortened V by 0 bases and J by 4 bases, and 9 bases separated the two germline ends.

The V gene is TRBV6-5, the J gene TRBJ2-2; 8 bases align to TRBD1. V gave up 7 bases and J gave up 1 base; unmatched junction bases: 5. CDR1 and CDR2 (germline): MNHEY, SVGAGI. The length of the CDR3 is 15 residues. Here the CDR3 DNA reads TGTGCCAGCAAAGTAGGGACAGGGAACACCGGGGAGCTGTTTTTT. Translated, it gives CASKVGTGNTGELFF.

This clone has just a few counts. The chain couples TRBV5-5 to TRBJ1-5, with D perhaps TRBD1 (5 bases). This CDR3 is built from 14 residues. Germline assignment: CDR1 SGHKS and CDR2 YYEKEE (reference sequence). Trimming removed 6 bases at V and 5 bases at J, with 15 bases between. The CDR3 DNA sequence: TGTGCCAGCACCCCTGGCGACAGATATCAGCCCCAGCATTTT. It specifies CASTPGDRYQPQHF.

This clone was seen just once. The chain carries TRBV4-1 and TRBJ2-5; the match to TRBD2 covers 8 bases. Germline CDR1 is MGHRA and CDR2 is YSYEKL. The CDR3 runs 16 residues. V was pared by 3 bases and J by 3 bases, with 9 bases of the junction left unmatched. DNA of the CDR3: TGCGCCAGCAGCCAGATGGGACTAGGGTCAGAAGAGACCCAGTACTTC. It yields the protein CASSQMGLGSEETQYF.

CDR3 nucleotides: TGTGCCAGCAGATTCCCCGGGACTGGGAGCATGCGATTGGCAACTAATGAAAAACTGTTTTTT. This encodes CASRFPGTGSMRLATNEKLFF. The rearrangement links TRBV2 to TRBJ1-4; perhaps TRBD1 as D (5 bases). Germline-derived CDR1 and CDR2 are SNHLY and FYNNEI. V was clipped by 6 bases and J by 0 bases, with 29 bases between them. The CDR3 has 21 amino acids.

This chain uses TRBV18 with TRBJ2-5; D might be TRBD1 (5 bases). From germline, CDR1 is KGHSH and CDR2 LQKENI. Trimming shortened V by 3 bases and J by 1 base, and 12 bases separated the two germline ends. This CDR3 is 15 amino acids long. In nucleotides, the CDR3 is TGTGCCAGCTCACCCCTGCCCGACAGCCAAGAGACCCAGTACTTC. It yields the protein CASSPLPDSQETQYF.

V and J are TRBV6-5 and TRBJ1-2; TRBD1 might be the D (6 bases). CDR1 and CDR2 from the germline V gene are MNHEY and SVGAGI. With 6 bases removed from V and 4 bases from J, the gap between germline ends came to 12 bases. The CDR3 is 13 amino acids. For the CDR3, the DNA is TGTGCCAGCAGGGCACAGGGATTCTATGGCTACACCTTC. It translates to CASRAQGFYGYTF.

This clone turned up a few times. The CDR3 coding sequence is TGTGCCAGCAGCTTAGAACAGGGATTCAATGAAAAACTGTTTTTT. It specifies CASSLEQGFNEKLFF. The chain joins TRBV7-6 to TRBJ1-4; the D gene is possibly TRBD1 (6 bases). V shed 1 base and J shed 5 bases, with 11 bases lying between them. Germline V gives CDR1 SGHVS, CDR2 FNYEAQ. The CDR3 is 15 residues long.

The CDR3 loop is CASSSTGASEQYF. DNA for the CDR3: TGCGCCAGCAGTTCGACAGGGGCTAGCGAGCAGTACTTC. This sequence joins TRBV10-1 and TRBJ2-7; 8 nucleotides agree with TRBD1. CDR1 is WNHNN and CDR2 is SYGVQD in the germline V gene (reference sequence). This CDR3 is 13 amino acids long. V was clipped by 5 bases and J by 6 bases; unmatched bases: 6.

The V gene is TRBV2, the J gene TRBJ1-2, with D unresolved. Trimming took 6 bases from V and 5 from J, leaving 22 bases between them. Germline V gives CDR1 SNHLY, CDR2 FYNNEI. CDR3 size: 16 residues. Here the CDR3 reads CASRSEKGVQDYGYTF. The CDR3 nucleotides are TGTGCCAGCAGATCCGAGAAGGGAGTTCAGGATTATGGCTACACCTTC.